Shown below are 17 T cell receptor beta chains from a single sample sequenced in a study of blood T cell repertoires in COVID-19. Produced via immunoSEQ multiplex PCR; TCRdb's table is partial and in-frame only. This sample has some 490,000 clones, with 80% to 90% found just once. Specimen: peripheral blood. The receptors stem from a human donor in a cohort sampled during active COVID-19.

Details on this clone: Distinct nucleotide sequences in the sample also encode this CDR3. V usage is TRBV5-1 and J usage is TRBJ2-3; TRBD2 aligns across 10 bases. The CDR3 loop spans 16 amino acids. The J segment lost 3 bases and the V segment lost 0 bases, leaving 4 bases of the junction unmatched. Germline V gene sequence: CDR1 SGHRS, CDR2 YFSETQ. The CDR3, as DNA: TGCGCCAGCAGCTTGGAAGGAGCGGGAGGGACAGATACGCAGTATTTT. Protein: CASSLEGAGGTDTQYF.

The rearrangement links TRBV28 to TRBJ1-5; tentative D call: TRBD1 (5 bases). V dropped 5 bases and J dropped 7 bases, with 21 bases sitting between them. The CDR3 sequence is 16 residues long. CDR1 and CDR2 from the germline V gene are MDHEN and SYDVKM. This CDR3 reads CASSPMQQGAGQPQHF. The CDR3 bases are TGTGCCAGCAGTCCTATGCAGCAGGGTGCGGGGCAGCCCCAGCATTTT.

This rearrangement joins TRBV27 to TRBJ1-2; D call uncertain. Germline V gene sequence: CDR1 MNHEY, CDR2 SMNVEV (reference sequence). Trimming pared 4 bases from V and 1 base from J, leaving 10 bases between. This CDR3 spans 14 amino acids. The CDR3 DNA follows: TGTGCCAGCAGTTCCTATATTCGTAACTATGGCTACACCTTC. This gives the protein CASSSYIRNYGYTF.

The chain links TRBV11-2 to TRBJ2-2; D remains ambiguous. Germline-derived CDR1 and CDR2 are SGHAT and FQNNGV. This CDR3 comprises 14 residues. The ends were cut back, 5 bases at V and 2 bases at J, with 9 bases in the middle. CDR3: CASSPLPNTGELFF. DNA of the CDR3: TGTGCCAGCAGCCCCCTACCAAACACCGGGGAGCTGTTTTTT. The full variable domain, in which reference TRBV11-2 and TRBJ2-2 provide the parts outside the CDR3, is EAGVAQSPRYKIIEKRQSVAFWCNPISGHATLYWYQQILGQGPKLLIQFQNNGVVDDSQLPKDRFSAERLKGVDSTLKIQPAKLEDSAVYLCASSPLPNTGELFFGEGSRLTVL.

This clone is a singleton in its sample. The J gene is TRBJ2-7, the V gene TRBV27; 7 bases match TRBD2. With V trimmed by 2 bases and J by 8 bases, 6 bases remained unmatched. Looked up from germline, CDR1 is MNHEY and CDR2 is SMNVEV (reference sequence). The CDR3 has 13 residues. Written as DNA, the CDR3 is TGTGCCAGCAGTTTAGGGGGGGGTAATAAGCAGTACTTC. Translation gives CASSLGGGNKQYF.

The rearrangement joins TRBV5-5 to TRBJ2-4; 10 bases are a match to TRBD2. The junction had 4 bases not matched to a gene; V was cut back by 0 bases and J by 7 bases. CDR3 length equals 15 residues. Looked up from germline, CDR1 is SGHKS and CDR2 is YYEKEE (reference sequence). The CDR3 sequence: CASSLGAGGPNIQYF. As DNA, the CDR3 is TGTGCCAGCAGCTTGGGAGCGGGAGGGCCCAACATTCAGTACTTC.

The rearrangement joins TRBV6-5 to TRBJ2-7; D not certain. V lost 6 bases to trimming and J lost 0 bases, with 15 bases between them. The CDR3 runs 15 residues. Germline CDR1 is MNHEY and CDR2 is SVGAGI. The CDR3 loop reads CASRSDSLGSYEQYF. In DNA, the CDR3 is TGTGCCAGCAGGAGTGATAGCTTGGGCTCCTACGAGCAGTACTTC.

Here the CDR3 reads CASSAQTGAGYGYTF. The CDR3 DNA is TGTGCCAGCAGTGCCCAGACAGGGGCGGGCTATGGCTACACCTTC. The J gene is TRBJ1-2, the V gene TRBV25-1; 8 nucleotides line up with TRBD1. CDR3 length: 15 residues. The J segment lost 4 bases and the V segment lost 4 bases, leaving 8 bases of the junction unmatched. Germline values: CDR1 MGHDK, CDR2 SYGVNS.

As DNA, the CDR3 is TGTGCCAGCAGGAACCCGACAGCACAGAACACTGAAGCTTTCTTT. Its protein product is CASRNPTAQNTEAFF. The chain uses TRBV6-5 and TRBJ1-1; D is perhaps TRBD1 (5 bases). CDR1 is MNHEY and CDR2 is SVGAGI in the germline V gene. The CDR3 has 15 amino acids. V shed 6 bases and J shed 1 base, with 15 bases lying between them.

The CDR3 DNA follows: TGTGCCATCAGTGAGGCTAGCGGGAGGGCCGGGAATCCAGAGACCCAGTACTTC. Its translation: CAISEASGRAGNPETQYF. The chain employs TRBV10-3 and TRBJ2-5, with TRBD2 matching 12 bases. Looked up from germline, CDR1 is ENHRY and CDR2 is SYGVKD. V was clipped by 2 bases and J by 4 bases; unmatched bases: 11. The CDR3 is made up of 18 amino acids.

This chain joins TRBV19 and TRBJ1-6, with 7 nucleotides matching TRBD1. The CDR3 sequence is 15 residues long. V was clipped by 0 bases and J by 6 bases; unmatched bases: 2. The germline V gene has CDR1 LNHDA and CDR2 SQIVND (reference sequence). The DNA of the CDR3 is TGTGCCAGTAGTATAGAAGGGACAGTTAATTCACCCCTCCACTTT. Its translation is CASSIEGTVNSPLHF.

In its sample, this clone was seen many times. The chain uses TRBV10-3 and TRBJ2-3, with D perhaps TRBD1 (6 bases). V lost 3 bases and J lost 0, with 16 bases in between. The CDR3 sequence is 17 residues long. Per germline, CDR1 ENHRY and CDR2 SYGVKD. In DNA, the CDR3 is TGTGCCATCAGTGAAGGACAGATCATTGCTAGCACAGATACGCAGTATTTT. Protein: CAISEGQIIASTDTQYF.

This chain connects TRBV30 to TRBJ1-2, with no clear D. With 0 bases removed from V and 5 bases from J, the gap between germline ends came to 10 bases. The CDR3 has 13 amino acids. Germline lookup yields CDR1 GTSNPN and CDR2 SVGIG (reference sequence). The CDR3 spells CAWSVQSHYGYTF. CDR3 sequence (DNA): TGTGCCTGGAGTGTCCAGTCCCATTATGGCTACACCTTC.

This clone was detected only a few times. The J gene is TRBJ2-5, the V gene TRBV6-5, with D perhaps matching TRBD2 (5 bases). The CDR3 is 15 residues long. V was clipped by 8 bases and J by 5 bases, with 21 bases between them. The germline gives CDR1 MNHEY, CDR2 SVGAGI. The CDR3 here is CASQLIRGQAETQYF. CDR3 sequence (DNA): TGTGCCAGCCAACTTATCCGGGGTCAGGCGGAGACCCAGTACTTC.

This chain uses TRBV6-2 or TRBV6-3 with TRBJ2-7; perhaps TRBD1 as D (6 bases). The CDR3 is 15 amino acids. V was clipped by 4 bases and J by 3 bases, with 16 bases between them. Germline V gene data show CDR1 as MNHEY and CDR2 as SVGEGT. CDR3 DNA sequence: TGTGCCAGCAGTTTTCTAAGGGGGAGAATCTACGAGCAGTACTTC. This translates into CASSFLRGRIYEQYF.

The J gene is TRBJ1-1, the V gene TRBV29-1, with D maybe TRBD1 (6 bases). CDR3 size: 14 residues. V shed 8 bases and J shed 0 bases, with 16 bases lying between them. Germline CDR1 is SQVTM and CDR2 is ANQGSEA. CDR3 nucleotides: TGCAGCCAACCCCAGGGGCAGTTGAACACTGAAGCTTTCTTT. This encodes CSQPQGQLNTEAFF.

CDR3 in DNA: TGTGCCAGCAGCTTACCTAGCGGCTACGAGCAGTACTTC. Translated, it gives CASSLPSGYEQYF. This chain joins TRBV7-2 and TRBJ2-7; the match to TRBD2 covers 7 bases. J lost 3 bases, V lost 2 bases, and 1 base had no gene match. Per the germline V gene, CDR1 is SGHTA and CDR2 is FQGNSA. CDR3 length: 13 residues.